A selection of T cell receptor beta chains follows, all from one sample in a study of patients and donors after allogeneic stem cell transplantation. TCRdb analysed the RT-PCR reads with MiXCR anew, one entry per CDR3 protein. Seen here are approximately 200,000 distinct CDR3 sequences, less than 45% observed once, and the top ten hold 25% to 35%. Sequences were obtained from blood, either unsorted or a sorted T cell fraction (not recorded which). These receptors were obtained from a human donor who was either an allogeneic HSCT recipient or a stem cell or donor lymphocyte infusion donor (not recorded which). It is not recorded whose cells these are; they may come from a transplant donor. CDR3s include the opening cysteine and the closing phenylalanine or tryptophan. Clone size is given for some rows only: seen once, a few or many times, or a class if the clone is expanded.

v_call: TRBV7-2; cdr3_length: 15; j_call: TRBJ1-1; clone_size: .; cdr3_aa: CASSLSGKEVTEAFF
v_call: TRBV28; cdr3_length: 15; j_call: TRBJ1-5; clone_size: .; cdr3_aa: CASSLFGDSNQPQHF
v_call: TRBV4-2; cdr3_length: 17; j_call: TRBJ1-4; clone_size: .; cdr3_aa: CASSQDPAGQPNEKLFF
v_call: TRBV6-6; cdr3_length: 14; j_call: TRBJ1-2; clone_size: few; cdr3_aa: CASTFRGNFYGYTF
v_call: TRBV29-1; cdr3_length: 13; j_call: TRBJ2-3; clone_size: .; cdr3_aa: CSSPAPSTDTQYF
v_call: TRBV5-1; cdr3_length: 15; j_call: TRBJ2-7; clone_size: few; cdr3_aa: CASSLETPGYYEQYF
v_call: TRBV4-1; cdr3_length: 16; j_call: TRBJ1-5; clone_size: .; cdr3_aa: CASSQDHSYSNQPQHF
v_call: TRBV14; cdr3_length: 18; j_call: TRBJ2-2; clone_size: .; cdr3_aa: CASSLPGERGPNTGELFF
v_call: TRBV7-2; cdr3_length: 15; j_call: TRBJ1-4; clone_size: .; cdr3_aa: CASSSGGSLDEKLFF
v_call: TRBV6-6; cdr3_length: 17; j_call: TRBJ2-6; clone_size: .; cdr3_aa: CASSYSGTPSGANVLTF
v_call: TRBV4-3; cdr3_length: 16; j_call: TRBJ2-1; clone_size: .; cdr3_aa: CASSQDTSDLFGEQFF
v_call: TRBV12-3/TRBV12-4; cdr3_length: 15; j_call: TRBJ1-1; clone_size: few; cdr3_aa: CASTSPEGVNTEAFF
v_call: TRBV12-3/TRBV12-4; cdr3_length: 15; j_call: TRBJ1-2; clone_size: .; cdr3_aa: CASSSGTGHDYGYTF
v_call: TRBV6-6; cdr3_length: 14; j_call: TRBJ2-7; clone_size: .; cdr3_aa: CAIQRGGATYEQYF
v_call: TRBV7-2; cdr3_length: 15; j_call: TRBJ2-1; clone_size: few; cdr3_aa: CASSRGTGGYNEQFF
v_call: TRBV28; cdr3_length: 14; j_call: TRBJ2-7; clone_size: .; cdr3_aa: CASSPPDLGEEQYF
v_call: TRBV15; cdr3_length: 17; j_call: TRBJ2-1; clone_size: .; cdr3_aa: CATSRDPAGGGNNEQFF
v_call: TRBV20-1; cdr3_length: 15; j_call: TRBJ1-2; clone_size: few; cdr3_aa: CSAIPLIDRDYGYTF
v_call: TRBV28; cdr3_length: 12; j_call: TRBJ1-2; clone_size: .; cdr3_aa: CASSFFLSGYTF
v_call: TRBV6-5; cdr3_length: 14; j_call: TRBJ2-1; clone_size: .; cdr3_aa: CASSPGHTYNEQFF
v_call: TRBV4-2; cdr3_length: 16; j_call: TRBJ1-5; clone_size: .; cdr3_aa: CASSQAAGYEGQPQHF
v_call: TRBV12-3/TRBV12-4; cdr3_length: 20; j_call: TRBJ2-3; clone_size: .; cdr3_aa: CASSLPPRQGPRGPAHTQYF
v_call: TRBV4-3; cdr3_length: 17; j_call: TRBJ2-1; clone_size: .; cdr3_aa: CASSQDSPGPIYNEQFF
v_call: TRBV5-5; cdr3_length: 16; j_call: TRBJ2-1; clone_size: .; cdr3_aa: CASSLGIPGASNEQFF
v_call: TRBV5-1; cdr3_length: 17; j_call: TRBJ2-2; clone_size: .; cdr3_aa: CASSPTGTSGSVGELFF
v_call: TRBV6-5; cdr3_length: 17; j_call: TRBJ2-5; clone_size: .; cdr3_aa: CASRGRTSGRASETQYF
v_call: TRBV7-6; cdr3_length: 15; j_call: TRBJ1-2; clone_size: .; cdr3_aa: CASSLVGQGRDGYTF
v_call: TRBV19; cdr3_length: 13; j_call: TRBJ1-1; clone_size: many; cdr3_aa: CASSRDVGAEAFF
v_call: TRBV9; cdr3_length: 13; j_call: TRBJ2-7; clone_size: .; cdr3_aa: CASSVVEAAEQYF
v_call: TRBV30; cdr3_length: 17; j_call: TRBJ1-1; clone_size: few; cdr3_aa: CAWSVLRPTRGDTEAFF
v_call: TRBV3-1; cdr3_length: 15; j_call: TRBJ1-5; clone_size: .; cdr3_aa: CASSQGTVDNQPQHF
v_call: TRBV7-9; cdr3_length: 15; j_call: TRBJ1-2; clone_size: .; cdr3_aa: CASSPSSTGDYGYTF
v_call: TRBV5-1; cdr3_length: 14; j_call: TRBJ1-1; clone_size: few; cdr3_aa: CASSYSGQVTEAFF
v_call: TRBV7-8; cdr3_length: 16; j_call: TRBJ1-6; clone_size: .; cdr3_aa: CASSLVRGTYNSPLHF
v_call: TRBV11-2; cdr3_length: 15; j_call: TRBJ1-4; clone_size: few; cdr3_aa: CASSAGQGADEKLFF
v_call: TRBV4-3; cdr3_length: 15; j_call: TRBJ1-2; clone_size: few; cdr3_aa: CASSQVRQANYGYTF
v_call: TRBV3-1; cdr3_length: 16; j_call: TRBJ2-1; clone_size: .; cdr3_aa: CASSLLPSMGYNEQFF
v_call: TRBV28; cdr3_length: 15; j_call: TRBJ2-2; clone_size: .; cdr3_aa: CASSSAGMDTGELFF
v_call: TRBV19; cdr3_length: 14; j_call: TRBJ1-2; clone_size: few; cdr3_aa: CASSIANRGNGYTF
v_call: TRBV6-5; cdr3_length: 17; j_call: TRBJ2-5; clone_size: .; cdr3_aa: CASSYGISGGSRETQYF
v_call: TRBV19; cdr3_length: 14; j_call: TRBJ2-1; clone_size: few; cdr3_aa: CASSIRQTYNEQFF
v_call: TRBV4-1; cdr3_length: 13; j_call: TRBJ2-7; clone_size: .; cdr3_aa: CASSSVSSYEQYF
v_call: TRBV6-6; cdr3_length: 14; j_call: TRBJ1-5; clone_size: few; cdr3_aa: CATRETMGNQPQHF
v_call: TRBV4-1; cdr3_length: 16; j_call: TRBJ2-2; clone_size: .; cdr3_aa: CASSSLAQTRTGELFF
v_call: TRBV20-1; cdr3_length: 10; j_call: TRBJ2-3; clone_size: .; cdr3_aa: CSASVETQYF
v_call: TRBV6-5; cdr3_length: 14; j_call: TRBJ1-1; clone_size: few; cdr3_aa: CASSYVGRNTEAFF
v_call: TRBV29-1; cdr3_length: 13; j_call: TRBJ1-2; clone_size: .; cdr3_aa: CSVVDSSNYGYTF
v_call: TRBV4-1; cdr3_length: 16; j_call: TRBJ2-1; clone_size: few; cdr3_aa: CASSQPQGANYNEQFF
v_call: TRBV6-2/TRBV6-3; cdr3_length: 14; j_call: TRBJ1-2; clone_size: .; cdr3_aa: CASTNRVDGYGYTF
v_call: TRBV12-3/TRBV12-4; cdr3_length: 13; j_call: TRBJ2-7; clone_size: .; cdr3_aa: CACLLAGDYEQYF
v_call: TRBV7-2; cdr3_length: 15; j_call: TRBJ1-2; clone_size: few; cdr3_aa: CASSSSGQPNYGYTF
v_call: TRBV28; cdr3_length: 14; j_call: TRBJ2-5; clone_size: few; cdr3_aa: CASSSRDLQETQYF
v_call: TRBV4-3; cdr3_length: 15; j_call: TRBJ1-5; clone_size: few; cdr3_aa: CASSQDGRAHQPQHF
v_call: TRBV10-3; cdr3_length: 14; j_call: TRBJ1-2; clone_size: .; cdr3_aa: CAISVTPANYGYTF
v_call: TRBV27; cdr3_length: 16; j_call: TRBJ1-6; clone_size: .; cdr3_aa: CASSLSAGQGGSPLHF
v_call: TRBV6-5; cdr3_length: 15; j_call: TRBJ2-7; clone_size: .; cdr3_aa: CASRPAGGPTHEQYF
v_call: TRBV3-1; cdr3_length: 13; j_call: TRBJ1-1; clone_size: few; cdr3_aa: CASSRMRNTEAFF
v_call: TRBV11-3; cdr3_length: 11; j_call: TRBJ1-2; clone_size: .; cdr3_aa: CASGQGDGYTF
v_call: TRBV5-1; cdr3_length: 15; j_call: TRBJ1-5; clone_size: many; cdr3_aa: CASSLDGDSNQPQHF
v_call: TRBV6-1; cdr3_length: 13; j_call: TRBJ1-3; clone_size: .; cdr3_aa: CASSSSSGNTIYF